This TCR beta chain appears in the sequencing data of a study of blood T cell repertoires in COVID-19. Profiling relied on immunoSEQ multiplex PCR, and the TCRdb table lists in-frame clones only, not all of them. The repertoire consists of 250,000 or so clones, with around 81% occurring once and the leading ten covering approximately 6.3%. V dropped 2 bases and J dropped 7; count of bases not matched to a gene: 6. The CDR3 is made up of 15 amino acids. Germline V gene lookup returns CDR1 MNHNS and CDR2 SASEGT. This sequence originates from a woman between 55 and 75 years old with active or convalescent COVID-19. Sequenced sample: peripheral blood. The rearrangement uses TRBV6-1 and TRBJ2-1; 9 bases are a match to TRBD2. CDR3 DNA: TGTGCCAGCAGTGAATTTAGCGGGAGAGAAAATGAGCAGTTCTTC. Translation: CASSEFSGRENEQFF.